The clone carrying this T cell receptor beta chain was picked up many times. As yet, its antigen is unknown. Study processing details: A distant-metastasis classifier for papillary thyroid cancer was built using CDR3 differences across clinicopathological groups. TCRdb re-processed the PCR reads through MiXCR. The V and J calls were not made by the authors but by TCRdb's processing. The table shows tens of thousands of clones, with roughly 25% occurring only once. Not a single patient had been given any form of treatment at any point before undergoing thyroid surgery. This record comes from a study of metastatic and nonmetastatic thyroid tumors. Study conclusions and caveats: Patients with malignant thyroid tumors reportedly had significantly higher TCR beta diversity than those with benign nodules, in blood and tumor.

J gave up 5 bases and V 6 bases, and 17 bases lay outside the gene matches. The CDR3 consists of 18 residues. The origin of this receptor is a female donor with papillary thyroid cancer or a benign thyroid nodule (not recorded which). Some clones in this sample may be carry-over from other donors' samples. Material for sequencing was blood. The chain couples TRBV12-3 or TRBV12-4 to TRBJ2-2; TRBD2 aligns across 8 bases. The CDR3 region has the DNA TGTGCCAGCAGCTATCCTGGGGACGGGAGGGGCGGTACCGGGGAGCTGTTTTTT. It specifies CASSYPGDGRGGTGELFF.